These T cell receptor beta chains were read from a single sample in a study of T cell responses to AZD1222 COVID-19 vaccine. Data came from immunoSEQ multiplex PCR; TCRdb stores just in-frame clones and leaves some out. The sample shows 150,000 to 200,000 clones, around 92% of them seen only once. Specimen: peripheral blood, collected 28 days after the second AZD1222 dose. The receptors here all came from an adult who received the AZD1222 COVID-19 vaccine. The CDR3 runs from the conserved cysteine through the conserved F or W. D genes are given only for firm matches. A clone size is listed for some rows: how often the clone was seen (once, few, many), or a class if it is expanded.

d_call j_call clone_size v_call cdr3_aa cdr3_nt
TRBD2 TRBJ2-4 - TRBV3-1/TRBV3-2 CASSPQGLENIQYF TGTGCCAGCAGCCCTCAGGGACTAGAAAACATTCAGTACTTC
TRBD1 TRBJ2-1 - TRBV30 CAWSSDRGYNEQFF TGTGCCTGGAGCTCGGACAGGGGCTACAATGAGCAGTTCTTC
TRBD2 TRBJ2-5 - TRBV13 CASSFSGLAGGEQETQYF TGTGCCAGCAGCTTTTCAGGACTAGCGGGGGGAGAACAAGAGACCCAGTACTTC
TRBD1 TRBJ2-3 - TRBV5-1 CASSARQGENTQYF TGCGCCAGCAGCGCGAGACAGGGGGAAAATACGCAGTATTTT
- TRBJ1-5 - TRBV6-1 CASSEISGVRSNQPQHF TGTGCCAGCAGTGAAATTTCGGGAGTCCGGAGCAATCAGCCCCAGCATTTT
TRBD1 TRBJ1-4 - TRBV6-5 CASSYSTGVDEKLFF TGTGCCAGCAGTTACTCGACAGGGGTGGATGAAAAACTGTTTTTT
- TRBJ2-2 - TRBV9 CASSVDRGWTGELFF TGTGCCAGCAGCGTAGATAGGGGATGGACCGGGGAGCTGTTTTTT
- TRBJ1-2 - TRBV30 CAWRAGVVQGYTF TGTGCCTGGCGTGCCGGGGTCGTACAGGGCTACACCTTC
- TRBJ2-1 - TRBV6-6 CASSYSGSNEQFF TGTGCCAGCAGTTACTCGGGTAGCAATGAGCAGTTCTTC
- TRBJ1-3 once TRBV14 CASSHVTPGNTIYF TGTGCCAGCAGCCACGTGACACCTGGAAACACCATATATTTT
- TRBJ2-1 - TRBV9 CASSVDYSYNEQFF TGTGCCAGCAGCGTGGACTACTCCTACAATGAGCAGTTCTTC
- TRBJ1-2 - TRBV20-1 CSAKQGWGYTF TGCAGTGCTAAACAGGGTTGGGGCTACACCTTC
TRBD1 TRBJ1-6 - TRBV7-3 CASSAGQTHSPLHF TGTGCCAGCAGCGCGGGACAGACCCATTCACCCCTCCACTTT
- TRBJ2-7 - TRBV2 CASSVVGYQPEQYF TGTGCCAGCAGTGTGGTGGGGTATCAGCCCGAGCAGTACTTC
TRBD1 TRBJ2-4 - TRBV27 CASSAHTGTGVYF TGTGCCAGCAGCGCGCACACCGGGACAGGGGTGTACTTC
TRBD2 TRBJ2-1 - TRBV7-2 CASSLRLAPEQFF TGTGCCAGCAGCCTCCGACTAGCTCCTGAGCAGTTCTTC
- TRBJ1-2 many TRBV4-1 CASSQTGSYGYTF TGCGCCAGCAGCCAAACAGGGAGCTATGGCTACACCTTC
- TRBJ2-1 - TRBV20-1 CSARPVNEQFF TGCAGTGCGAGACCTGTCAATGAGCAGTTCTTC
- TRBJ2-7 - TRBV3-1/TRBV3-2 CASSQGRGRGYEQYF TGTGCCAGCAGCCAAGGGAGGGGACGGGGATACGAGCAGTACTTC
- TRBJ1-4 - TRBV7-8 CASSLALAGNEKLFF TGTGCCAGCAGCTTAGCTCTCGCCGGTAATGAAAAACTGTTTTTT
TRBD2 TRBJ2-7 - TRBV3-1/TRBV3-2 CASTLGTSGYEQYF TGTGCCAGCACCCTCGGGACTAGCGGGTACGAGCAGTACTTC
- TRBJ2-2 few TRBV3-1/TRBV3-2 CASSQGGGELFF TGTGCCAGCAGCCAAGGCGGCGGGGAGCTGTTTTTT
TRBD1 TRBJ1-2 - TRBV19 CASSIDLSGQGNYGYTF TGTGCCAGTAGTATAGATCTATCCGGACAGGGGAATTATGGCTACACCTTC
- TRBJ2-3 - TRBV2 CASSESTSYDTQYF TGTGCCAGCAGTGAAAGCACTTCTTATGATACGCAGTATTTT
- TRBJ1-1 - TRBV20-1 CSPSGGAGNTEAFF TGCAGTCCCAGTGGGGGGGCGGGGAACACTGAAGCTTTCTTT
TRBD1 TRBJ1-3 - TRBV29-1 CSVETGKNTIYF TGCAGCGTTGAGACAGGGAAAAACACCATATATTTT
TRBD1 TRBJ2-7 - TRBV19 CASSIWGQGPTYEQYF TGTGCCAGTAGTATCTGGGGACAGGGACCGACCTACGAGCAGTACTTC